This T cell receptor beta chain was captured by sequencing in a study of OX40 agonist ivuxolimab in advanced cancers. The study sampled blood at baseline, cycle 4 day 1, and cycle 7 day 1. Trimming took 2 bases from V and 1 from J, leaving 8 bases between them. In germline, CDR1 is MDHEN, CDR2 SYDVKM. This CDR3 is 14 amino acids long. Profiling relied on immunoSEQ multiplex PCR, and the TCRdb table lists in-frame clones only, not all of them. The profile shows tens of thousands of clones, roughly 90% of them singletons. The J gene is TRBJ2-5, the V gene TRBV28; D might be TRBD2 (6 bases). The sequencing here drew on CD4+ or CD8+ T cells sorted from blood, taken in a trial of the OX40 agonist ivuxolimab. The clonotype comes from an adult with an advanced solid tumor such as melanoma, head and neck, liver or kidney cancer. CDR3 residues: CASSLAGTQETQYF. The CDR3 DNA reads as TGTGCCAGCAGTTTAGCGGGAACCCAAGAGACCCAGTACTTC.